The 30 T cell receptor beta chains listed next were all sequenced from one sample in a study of early T cells in non-severe SARS-CoV-2 infection. MiXCR, applied by TCRdb to the 5' RACE reads, yields one record per CDR3 protein. This repertoire shows about 130,000 distinct CDR3 sequences, approximately 15% found once; its top ten account for 20% to 25%. The sample taken for sequencing was whole blood. The receptors stem from an adult who was a healthcare worker with PCR-confirmed SARS-CoV-2 infection or an uninfected control (not recorded which).

This clonotype was detected only a few times. The rearrangement joins TRBV7-2 to TRBJ2-6; D is uncertain. V shed 5 bases and J shed 0 bases, with 8 bases lying between them. Germline CDR1 and CDR2: SGHTA and FQGNSA. This CDR3 region has 15 residues. DNA for the CDR3: TGTGCCAGCAGCCCGTGGGGCTCTGGGGCCAACGTCCTGACTTTC. This encodes CASSPWGSGANVLTF. Filled out from reference TRBV7-2 and TRBJ2-6, the complete variable domain reads GAGVSQSPSNKVTEKGKDVELRCDPISGHTALYWYRQSLGQGLEFLIYFQGNSAPDKSGLPSDRFSAERTGGSVSTLTIQRTQQEDSAVYLCASSPWGSGANVLTFGAGSRLTVL.

The table lists this clonotype with a few counts. The chain links TRBV3-1 to TRBJ1-5; TRBD1 agrees at 10 bases. Losses at the gene ends were 5 bases for V and 5 bases for J; bases not matched to a gene: 0. The germline gives CDR1 LGHDT, CDR2 YNNKEL (reference sequence). This CDR3 region has 13 residues. The CDR3 bases are TGTGCCAGCAGCGGGACAGGGGATCAGCCCCAGCATTTT. Translation: CASSGTGDQPQHF.

The chain uses TRBV29-1 and TRBJ2-3; D might be TRBD2 (5 bases). The V gene lost 7 bases and the J gene lost 6 bases, with 14 bases spanning the gap. CDR3 size: 12 residues. In germline, CDR1 is SQVTM, CDR2 ANQGSEA. The CDR3 nucleotides read TGCAGCGGCCACGATTCGGGGGATACGCAGTATTTT. Translating it yields CSGHDSGDTQYF.

In its sample, this clonotype is medium-sized. The chain employs TRBV7-3 and TRBJ2-2; D not certain. This CDR3 has 12 amino acids. Germline CDR1 reads SGHTA; CDR2 reads FQGTGA. V was pared by 4 bases and J by 7 bases, with 7 bases between. The CDR3 region has the DNA TGTGCCAGCAGCTCAAACGGCGGGGAGCTGTTTTTT. Residues: CASSSNGGELFF.

At least ten counts were recorded for this clonotype. V gene TRBV7-3 combines with J gene TRBJ2-3; D is undetermined. The V and J ends lost 0 bases and 3 bases respectively, with 10 bases between them. The CDR3 is 15 residues long. CDR1 and CDR2 from the germline V gene are SGHTA and FQGTGA. The CDR3 region is CASSLTPGGTDTQYF. The CDR3 DNA reads TGTGCCAGCAGCTTAACCCCTGGCGGAACAGATACGCAGTATTTT.

This clonotype was detected many times. The genes are TRBV19 and TRBJ2-1; the D is unclear. Germline V gene lookup returns CDR1 LNHDA and CDR2 SQIVND (reference sequence). The V end was cut by 4 bases, the J end by 0 bases, with 19 bases between. CDR3 length: 18 residues. CDR3 protein: CASSKSGPTMSSYNEQFF. CDR3 bases: TGTGCCAGTAGTAAATCAGGACCGACGATGAGCTCCTACAATGAGCAGTTCTTC.

CDR3 region: CAWNKGLLRNTEAFF. CDR3 DNA: TGTGCCTGGAACAAGGGCCTACTGAGAAACACTGAAGCTTTCTTT. V is TRBV30 and J is TRBJ1-1; D is unresolved. V lost 4 bases and J 2 bases, leaving 17 bases between the germline ends. The CDR3 extends over 15 amino acids. From germline, CDR1 is GTSNPN and CDR2 SVGIG (reference sequence).

This clonotype was seen only a few times. The chain has TRBV12-3 or TRBV12-4 and TRBJ2-7; D not certain. CDR3 length equals 11 residues. Trimming left V 3 bases short and J 6 bases short, with 6 bases between. The CDR3 reads CASSFNGEQYF. CDR3 DNA: TGTGCCAGCAGTTTTAACGGCGAGCAGTACTTC.

This clonotype occurred a few times. The chain's CDR3 is CAFTRGPGDTQYF. CDR3 coding DNA: TGTGCCTTCACGCGCGGGCCGGGAGATACGCAGTATTTT. The V call is TRBV30, the J call TRBJ2-3; tentatively, D is TRBD2 (5 bases). CDR3 length equals 13 residues. V was cut by 7 bases and J by 5 bases, with 16 bases left in between. Germline assignment: CDR1 GTSNPN and CDR2 SVGIG (reference sequence). The complete variable domain, with remaining parts taken from reference TRBV30 and TRBJ2-3, reads SQTIHQWPATLVQPVGSPLSLECTVEGTSNPNLYWYRQAAGRGLQLLFYSVGIGQISSEVPQNLSASRPQDRQFILSSKKLLLSDSGFYLCAFTRGPGDTQYFGPGTRLTVL.

The chain combines TRBV9 with TRBJ2-7; D is unresolved. CDR1 is SGDLS, CDR2 YYNGEE, per germline. There are 15 residues in the CDR3. The germline V and J ends were trimmed by 0 bases and 3 bases, with 13 bases remaining between them. This chain's CDR3 is CASSVGSRRSYEQYF. DNA for the CDR3: TGTGCCAGCAGCGTAGGATCGAGGCGGAGCTACGAGCAGTACTTC.

The genes are TRBV6-1 and TRBJ1-1; 10 bases are shared with TRBD1. This CDR3 comprises 14 residues. Unmatched junction bases numbered 2, after V lost 5 bases and J lost 2 bases. Germline V gene sequence: CDR1 MNHNS, CDR2 SASEGT. This CDR3 is CASSWTGGNTEAFF. In DNA form, the CDR3 reads TGTGCCAGCAGTTGGACAGGGGGTAACACTGAAGCTTTCTTT.

This clonotype was seen many times. J is TRBJ2-3 and V is TRBV3-1; no reliable D call. The germline CDR1 and CDR2 sequences are LGHDT and YNNKEL (reference sequence). V was shortened by 3 bases and J by 0 bases, with 4 bases between the two germline ends. The length of the CDR3 is 13 residues. CDR3 sequence (DNA): TGTGCCAGCAGCCACCGTAGCACAGATACGCAGTATTTT. Its translation: CASSHRSTDTQYF.

A few counts support this clonotype. This chain connects TRBV5-1 to TRBJ1-6; D not resolved. The V and J ends lost 3 bases and 1 base respectively, with 11 bases between them. The CDR3 is 16 residues long. Germline CDR1 is SGHRS and CDR2 is YFSETQ. CDR3 sequence reads: CASSSDPESYNSPLHF. The CDR3 coding sequence is TGCGCCAGCAGCTCAGATCCGGAATCCTATAATTCACCCCTCCACTTT. The full variable domain, its missing parts supplied by reference TRBV5-1 and TRBJ1-6, is KAGVTQTPRYLIKTRGQQVTLSCSPISGHRSVSWYQQTPGQGLQFLFEYFSETQRNKGNFPGRFSGRQFSNSRSEMNVSTLELGDSALYLCASSSDPESYNSPLHFGNGTRLTVT.

Ten or more counts support this clonotype. The rearrangement uses TRBV7-9 and TRBJ2-1; D possibly corresponds to TRBD2 (6 bases). Looked up from germline, CDR1 is SEHNR and CDR2 is FQNEAQ (reference sequence). The CDR3 loop spans 15 amino acids. V lost 3 bases and J 7 bases, leaving 16 bases between the germline ends. The CDR3 DNA sequence: TGTGCCAGCAGCTTTCTGTCGCTAGCGAAAAATGAGCAGTTCTTC. This encodes CASSFLSLAKNEQFF.

This chain uses TRBV2 with TRBJ2-1; D is undetermined. CDR1 is SNHLY, CDR2 FYNNEI, per germline. The ends were cut back, 1 base at V and 7 bases at J, with 8 bases in the middle. CDR3 size: 13 residues. The CDR3 DNA reads TGTGCCAGCAGTGAAGGGTGGAGAAATGAGCAGTTCTTC. Protein product: CASSEGWRNEQFF.

This clonotype showed up just a few times. V usage is TRBV7-2 and J usage is TRBJ2-7; 7 bases agree with TRBD1. CDR3 size: 14 residues. Germline values: CDR1 SGHTA, CDR2 FQGNSA. V was clipped by 4 bases and J by 2 bases; unmatched bases: 5. This CDR3 is CASSYRGYTYEQYF. The CDR3 region has the DNA TGTGCCAGCAGCTACAGGGGATACACCTACGAGCAGTACTTC. The full variable domain, rest sourced from reference TRBV7-2 and TRBJ2-7, is GAGVSQSPSNKVTEKGKDVELRCDPISGHTALYWYRQSLGQGLEFLIYFQGNSAPDKSGLPSDRFSAERTGGSVSTLTIQRTQQEDSAVYLCASSYRGYTYEQYFGPGTRLTVT.

The table lists this clonotype with many counts. In nucleotides, the CDR3 is TGTGCCAGCAGTCTGCAGGGTGGTGGAAACACCATATATTTT. As protein: CASSLQGGGNTIYF. The chain is built from TRBV12-3 or TRBV12-4 and TRBJ1-3, with D perhaps TRBD1 (5 bases). The CDR3 extends over 14 amino acids. V was trimmed by 5 bases and J by 3 bases, leaving 11 bases between them.

The chain combines TRBV20-1 with TRBJ2-7; D uncertain. Germline CDR1 reads DFQATT; CDR2 reads SNEGSKA (reference sequence). The germline V and J ends were trimmed by 5 bases and 4 bases, with 12 bases remaining between them. The CDR3 has 12 amino acids. DNA of the CDR3: TGCAGTGCTTCGAAGACAAGTTACGAGCAGTACTTC. Its protein product is CSASKTSYEQYF.

There are a few counts of this clonotype. The J gene is TRBJ1-2, the V gene TRBV12-5; D possibly corresponds to TRBD1 (5 bases). The CDR3 loop spans 13 amino acids. Trimming pared 4 bases from V and 5 bases from J, leaving 11 bases between. Germline CDR1 and CDR2: LGHNT and FRNRAP. The CDR3: CASGSGTDYGYTF. CDR3 bases: TGTGCTAGTGGTTCCGGGACCGATTATGGCTACACCTTC.

The CDR3 DNA reads TGTGCCAGCAGGACGCGGGAATACACTGAAGCTTTCTTT. It encodes CASRTREYTEAFF. The V gene is TRBV12-3 or TRBV12-4, the J gene TRBJ1-1; D is unresolved. The CDR3 has 13 residues. V lost 6 bases and J lost 3, with 11 bases in between.

The chain is built from TRBV29-1 and TRBJ2-1; the match to TRBD2 covers 8 bases. J lost 0 bases, V lost 8 bases, and 9 bases had no gene match. Germline V gene sequence: CDR1 SQVTM, CDR2 ANQGSEA. This CDR3 has 15 amino acids. CDR3 in DNA: TGCAGCCCCGGGAGCGGGGGTGTCTCCTACAATGAGCAGTTCTTC. Its protein product is CSPGSGGVSYNEQFF.

This clonotype was recorded once. The J gene is TRBJ2-1, the V gene TRBV6-5, with D possibly matching TRBD2 (7 bases). V lost 6 bases, J lost 15 bases, and 18 bases lay in between. There are 12 residues in the CDR3. Per the germline V gene, CDR1 is MNHEY and CDR2 is SVGAGI. The CDR3 sequence is CASSSPAGGPFF. The CDR3 nucleotides are TGTGCCAGCAGCTCCCCAGCCGGGGGGCCGTTCTTC.

Many counts were recorded for this clonotype. This sequence joins TRBV18 and TRBJ2-5; 12 bases fit TRBD2. CDR1 and CDR2 from the germline V gene are KGHSH and LQKENI. Unmatched junction bases numbered 4, after V lost 6 bases and J lost 2 bases. CDR3 length: 15 residues. CDR3 in DNA: TGTGCCAGCTCCGGACTAGCGGGGACTCAAGAGACCCAGTACTTC. As protein: CASSGLAGTQETQYF. The full variable domain, rest sourced from reference TRBV18 and TRBJ2-5, is NAGVMQNPRHLVRRRGQEARLRCSPMKGHSHVYWYRQLPEEGLKFMVYLQKENIIDESGMPKERFSAEFPKEGPSILRIQQVVRGDSAAYFCASSGLAGTQETQYFGPGTRLLVL.

This clonotype appeared a few times. DNA of the CDR3: TGCGCCAGCAGCCTGCCAGGGGCCATGAATGAAAAACTGTTTTTT. It encodes CASSLPGAMNEKLFF. The chain has TRBV4-1 and TRBJ1-4; D is perhaps TRBD1 (6 bases). CDR1 MGHRA and CDR2 YSYEKL come from the germline V gene. Trimming left V 4 bases short and J 5 bases short, with 14 bases between. The CDR3 is 15 residues long.

This clonotype was counted at least ten times. J is TRBJ2-7 and V is TRBV5-1, with D unresolved. Germline V CDR1 and CDR2: SGHRS, YFSETQ. V gave up 0 bases and J gave up 0 bases, with 4 bases separating them. CDR3 length: 13 amino acids. This CDR3 reads CASSLESSYEQYF. As DNA, the CDR3 is TGCGCCAGCAGCTTGGAGAGCTCCTACGAGCAGTACTTC.

This clonotype has a handful of counts. The V and J genes are TRBV10-3 and TRBJ2-7; perhaps TRBD1 as D (6 bases). Between the trimmed V and J ends, which lost 10 bases and 4 bases, there was a span of 14 bases. CDR1 ENHRY and CDR2 SYGVKD come from the germline V gene. The CDR3 has 12 residues. Here the CDR3 DNA reads TGTGCCACCGAGGACAGACGTTACGAGCAGTACTTC. Translated, it gives CATEDRRYEQYF.

The genes are TRBV12-3 or TRBV12-4 and TRBJ2-3; 11 bases agree with TRBD2. The CDR3 runs 14 residues. Trimming took 1 base from V and 10 from J; bases not matched to a gene: 4. CDR3 loop: CASSLGLAGWAQYF. CDR3 bases: TGTGCCAGCAGTTTAGGACTAGCGGGGTGGGCGCAGTATTTT.

The rearrangement uses TRBV3-1 and TRBJ2-1; no clear D gene. The ends were cut back, 0 bases at V and 0 bases at J, with 9 bases in the middle. The germline V gene has CDR1 LGHDT and CDR2 YNNKEL (reference sequence). This CDR3 spans 16 amino acids. CDR3 DNA sequence: TGTGCCAGCAGCCAAGAGCGCTCCGACTCCTACAATGAGCAGTTCTTC. This codes for CASSQERSDSYNEQFF.

With respect to this clonotype: A much larger clone lies one base from this, so it may be a read error. The rearrangement joins TRBV7-2 to TRBJ2-3; possibly TRBD1 or TRBD2 for D (5 bases each). V was cut by 1 base and J by 2 bases, with 10 bases left in between. The CDR3 is 15 amino acids. In germline, CDR1 is SGHTA, CDR2 FQGNSA. CDR3 bases: TGTGCCAGCAGCTTAGTTCTCGGGGCCACAGATACGCAGTATTTT. Encoded protein: CASSLVLGATDTQYF. Complete variable domain (other parts from reference TRBV7-2 and TRBJ2-3): GAGVSQSPSNKVTEKGKDVELRCDPISGHTALYWYRQSLGQGLEFLIYFQGNSAPDKSGLPSDRFSAERTGGSVSTLTIQRTQQEDSAVYLCASSLVLGATDTQYFGPGTRLTVL.

The rearrangement links TRBV29-1 to TRBJ1-2; 7 bases align to TRBD1. Germline CDR1 SQVTM, CDR2 ANQGSEA. CDR3 size: 11 residues. Trimming at V came to 4 bases and at J to 6 bases, leaving 2 bases not matched to a gene. The CDR3 nucleotides are TGCAGCGTTGGACAGGGAAATGGCTACACCTTC. Protein sequence: CSVGQGNGYTF.